These 17 T cell receptor beta chains were sequenced from one sample in a study of blood T cells in healthy people across ages. With a J-beta primer mix and a sample-barcoded 5' primer, a second PCR ran about 7 to 12 cycles. TCRdb called the 5' RACE reads again in MiXCR, with one record for every CDR3 protein. The sample has 800,000 to 950,000 distinct CDR3 sequences; approximately 32% are singletons. These data were likewise used in another study, on T cells of mothers and their children.

Sequencing was done on a sample of blood. These receptor sequences come from a middle-aged woman in good health.

In its sample, this clonotype was seen a few times. V is TRBV10-3 and J is TRBJ1-1; D might be TRBD1 (6 bases). Germline CDR1 is ENHRY and CDR2 is SYGVKD. This CDR3 is built from 14 residues. V was pared by 4 bases and J by 6 bases, with 15 bases between. The CDR3 loop reads CAISGTGLFPEAFF. The CDR3 DNA is TGTGCCATCAGTGGAACAGGGCTCTTTCCTGAAGCTTTCTTT.

A remark on this clonotype: This may be a read error, as it is one base from a much larger clone. The rearrangement links TRBV11-1 to TRBJ2-7; the D call may be TRBD1 or TRBD2 (5 bases each). V was cut by 5 bases and J by 3 bases, with 11 bases left in between. The CDR3 covers 13 residues. Germline CDR1 is SGHAT and CDR2 is FQDESV (reference sequence). The CDR3 DNA follows: TGTGCCAGCAGCCCAGGGAGATGCTACGAGCAGTACTTC. Translation: CASSPGRCYEQYF.

CDR3 sequence: CASSAGRRVETQFF. CDR3 nucleotide sequence: TGTGCCAGCAGCGCCGGGAGACGGGTCGAGACCCAGTTCTTC. V and J are TRBV7-2 and TRBJ2-5, with a weak D call TRBD2 (6 bases). The better agreement between TRBJ2-1 and the DNA end casts doubt on the J call. This CDR3 is 14 amino acids long. The germline CDR1 and CDR2 sequences are SGHTA and FQGNSA.

This chain joins TRBV23-1 and TRBJ2-7; no firm D call. TRBV23-1 falls under the ORF class, with uncertain function. The CDR3 covers 12 residues. Trimming cost V 0 bases and J 12 bases, with 12 bases left between them. For the CDR3, the DNA is TGCGCCAGCAGTCAATCAAAACCTTGGGGGTACTTC. It yields the protein CASSQSKPWGYF.

Many counts were recorded for this clonotype. An end of the junction does not agree with germline; a read error may underlie this. The chain combines TRBV7-8 with TRBJ2-7, with D perhaps TRBD2 (7 bases). Looked up from germline, CDR1 is SGHVS and CDR2 is FQNEAQ. The CDR3 runs to 14 residues. CDR3 sequence (DNA): TGTGCCAACAGCACTCGGACGGGGGGCAGCGAGCAGTACTTC. It is translated as CANSTRTGGSEQYF.

This clonotype was picked up a small number of times. CDR3 nucleotides: TGTGCCAGCAGTTTCGGACAGGGGGTGACCGAAAAACTGTTTTTT. It yields the protein CASSFGQGVTEKLFF. The V and J genes are TRBV6-5 and TRBJ1-4; 10 nucleotides line up with TRBD1. This CDR3 region has 15 residues. V was pared by 4 bases and J by 8 bases, with 7 bases of the junction left unmatched. CDR1 is MNHEY and CDR2 is SVGAGI in the germline V gene.

This clonotype was seen more than once but under ten times. This chain joins TRBV5-1 and TRBJ2-1; TRBD1 aligns across 8 bases. The J segment lost 8 bases and the V segment lost 3 bases, leaving 10 bases of the junction unmatched. The CDR3 spans 15 residues. CDR1 is SGHRS, CDR2 YFSETQ, per germline. The CDR3 reads CASSWSGTGGDEQFF. Here the CDR3 DNA reads TGCGCCAGCAGCTGGTCCGGGACAGGAGGTGATGAGCAGTTCTTC.

This chain joins TRBV28 and TRBJ1-1; D is perhaps TRBD1 (5 bases). Trimming left V 5 bases short and J 0 bases short, with 16 bases between. Germline CDR1 reads MDHEN; CDR2 reads SYDVKM. The CDR3 consists of 16 residues. The chain's CDR3 is CASSPETVRLNTEAFF. CDR3 nucleotides: TGTGCCAGCAGTCCGGAGACAGTAAGACTGAACACTGAAGCTTTCTTT. Full variable domain (remainder filled in from reference TRBV28 and TRBJ1-1): DVKVTQSSRYLVKRTGEKVFLECVQDMDHENMFWYRQDPGLGLRLIYFSYDVKMKEKGDIPEGYSVSREKKERFSLILESASTNQTSMYLCASSPETVRLNTEAFFGQGTRLTVV.

This clonotype has just a few counts. The V call is TRBV28, the J call TRBJ1-4; D is possibly TRBD1 (6 bases). The length of the CDR3 is 13 residues. Germline V CDR1 and CDR2: MDHEN, SYDVKM. With 7 bases removed from V and 5 bases from J, the gap between germline ends came to 11 bases. CDR3 nucleotide sequence: TGTGCCAGCAAGGGGACACCGAATGAAAAACTGTTTTTT. This encodes CASKGTPNEKLFF.

The CDR3 is CASSSSFQGGNQETQYF. In DNA, the CDR3 is TGTGCCAGCAGCTCCTCATTCCAAGGGGGCAACCAAGAGACCCAGTACTTC. The chain employs TRBV7-8 and TRBJ2-5, with 7 bases that match TRBD1. The CDR3 has 17 residues. The germline V gene has CDR1 SGHVS and CDR2 FQNEAQ. The J segment lost 0 bases and the V segment lost 4 bases, leaving 11 bases of the junction unmatched.

This clonotype was seen repeatedly, ten times or more. The chain uses TRBV9 and TRBJ2-5, with 15 bases fitting TRBD2. Germline V CDR1 and CDR2: SGDLS, YYNGEE. After removal of 4 bases from V and 5 bases from J, the junction contained 9 bases not matched to a gene. The CDR3 spans 17 residues. In DNA form, the CDR3 reads TGTGCCAGCAGCCCAGGGACTAGCGGGGGGAGAGAGGAGACCCAGTACTTC. It translates to CASSPGTSGGREETQYF.

The chain uses TRBV20-1 and TRBJ1-4; 7 nucleotides line up with TRBD1. The V and J ends lost 8 bases and 0 bases, in that order; junction bases with no gene match: 9. Germline V gene lookup returns CDR1 DFQATT and CDR2 SNEGSKA (reference sequence). This CDR3 contains 15 residues. This CDR3 reads CSCAGGTATNEKLFF. The DNA of the CDR3 is TGCAGTTGCGCAGGGGGAACAGCAACTAATGAAAAACTGTTTTTT.

The CDR3 nucleotides are TGTGCCAGCAGTTACTCATCGTTCTCCCACGAGCAGTTCTTC. Translated, it gives CASSYSSFSHEQFF. This chain connects TRBV6-5 to TRBJ2-1; no firm D call. The CDR3 covers 14 residues. The V end lost 0 bases, the J end lost 10 bases, and 13 bases lay between the germline ends. CDR1 and CDR2 (germline): MNHEY, SVGAGI.

The chain combines TRBV9 with TRBJ1-1; 7 positions match TRBD1. Unmatched junction bases numbered 6, after V lost 4 bases and J lost 0 bases. Per germline, CDR1 SGDLS and CDR2 YYNGEE. The CDR3 is 15 amino acids. The CDR3 DNA reads as TGTGCCAGCAGCATAGGACAGGTGATGAACACTGAAGCTTTCTTT. Translating gives CASSIGQVMNTEAFF.

The chain has TRBV14 and TRBJ2-5, with 9 bases that match TRBD1. Germline CDR1 SGHDN, CDR2 FVKESK. CDR3 length equals 15 residues. V lost 4 bases to trimming and J lost 4 bases; unmatched junction nucleotides: 7. DNA for the CDR3: TGTGCCAGCAGCCGCGGACAGGGGCTCCGAGAGACCCAGTACTTC. Its protein is CASSRGQGLRETQYF.

A few counts support this clonotype. The chain links TRBV29-1 to TRBJ2-1; 13 bases fit TRBD2. V shed 6 bases and J 0 bases; nucleotides not matched to a gene: 11. The germline V gene has CDR1 SQVTM and CDR2 ANQGSEA. The CDR3 is 18 amino acids. The CDR3 nucleotides are TGCAGCGTCAGACTAGCGGGGGGCCCGAAGAGCTCCTACAATGAGCAGTTCTTC. Protein: CSVRLAGGPKSSYNEQFF.

This chain connects TRBV5-1 to TRBJ1-2; D gene unclear. Per the germline V gene, CDR1 is SGHRS and CDR2 is YFSETQ. V lost 1 base to trimming and J lost 6 bases, with 13 bases between them. CDR3 length: 14 residues. The CDR3: CASSLSTTMDGYTF. CDR3 in DNA: TGCGCCAGCAGCTTGTCTACCACTATGGATGGCTACACCTTC.